This entry describes one T cell receptor (beta chain). What it binds is unknown. Losses at the gene ends were 6 bases for V and 8 bases for J; bases not matched to a gene: 7. The CDR3 has 15 amino acids. The germline gives CDR1 ENHRY, CDR2 SYGVKD. This entry belongs to a study of shared clonotypes between healthy human individuals. The overall study: Samples came from two female and three male donors aged 18 to 49. Points from the study as a whole: Clonotypes not shared had lower generation probabilities than those common to all four donors. Since donors were few, the genetic and exposure-history diversity represented was limited.

Donors were Caucasian adults residing in Nashville, Tennessee, USA. Assay used: immunoSEQ multiplex PCR; TCRdb lists only in-frame clones, some missing. The table lists over a million clones, about three quarters of them singletons, with 1.4% in the top ten. The chain combines TRBV10-3 with TRBJ2-3; 14 nucleotides agree with TRBD2. Specimen: memory CD4+ T cells sorted from blood. Subset given: CD45RA-negative fraction. The source of this sequence is a man aged 18 to 30 in good health. The CDR3 DNA follows: TGTGCCATCAGCCAAGGGACTAGCGGGAGCGGTACGCAGTATTTT. Translating gives CAISQGTSGSGTQYF.